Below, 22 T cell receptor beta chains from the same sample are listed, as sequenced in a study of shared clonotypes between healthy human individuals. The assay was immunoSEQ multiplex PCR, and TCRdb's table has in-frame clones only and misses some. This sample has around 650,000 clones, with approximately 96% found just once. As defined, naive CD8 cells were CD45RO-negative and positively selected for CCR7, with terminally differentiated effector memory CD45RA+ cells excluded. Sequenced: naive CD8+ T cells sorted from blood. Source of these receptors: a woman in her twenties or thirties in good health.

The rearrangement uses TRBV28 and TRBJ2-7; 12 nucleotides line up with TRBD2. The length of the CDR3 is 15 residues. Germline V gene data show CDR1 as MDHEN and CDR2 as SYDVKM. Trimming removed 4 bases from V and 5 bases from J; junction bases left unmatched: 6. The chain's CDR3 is CASSSTSGRSDEQYF. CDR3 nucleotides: TGTGCCAGCAGTTCTACTAGCGGGAGGTCTGACGAGCAGTACTTC.

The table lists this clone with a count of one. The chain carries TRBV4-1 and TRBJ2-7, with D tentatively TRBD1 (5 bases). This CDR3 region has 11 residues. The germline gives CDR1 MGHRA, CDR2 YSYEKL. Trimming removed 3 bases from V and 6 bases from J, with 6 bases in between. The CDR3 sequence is CASSQQGEQYF. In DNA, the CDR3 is TGCGCCAGCAGCCAGCAGGGCGAGCAGTACTTC.

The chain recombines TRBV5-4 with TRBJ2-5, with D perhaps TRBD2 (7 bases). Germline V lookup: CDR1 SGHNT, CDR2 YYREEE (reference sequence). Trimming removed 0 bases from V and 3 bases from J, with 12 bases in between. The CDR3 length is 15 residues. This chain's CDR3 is CASSLAGGQKETQYF. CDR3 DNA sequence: TGTGCCAGCAGCTTGGCCGGGGGGCAGAAAGAGACCCAGTACTTC.

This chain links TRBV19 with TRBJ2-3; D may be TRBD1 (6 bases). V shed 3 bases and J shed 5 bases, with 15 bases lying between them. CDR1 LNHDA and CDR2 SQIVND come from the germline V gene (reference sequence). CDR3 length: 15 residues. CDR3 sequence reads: CASSILGAIKDTQYF. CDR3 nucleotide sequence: TGTGCCAGTAGTATCCTGGGGGCGATTAAAGATACGCAGTATTTT.

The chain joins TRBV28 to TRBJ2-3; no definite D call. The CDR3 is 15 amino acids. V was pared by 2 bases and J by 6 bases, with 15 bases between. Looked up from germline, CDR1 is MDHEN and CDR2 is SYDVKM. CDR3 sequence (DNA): TGTGCCAGCAGTTTAGGTTCGACACATTTCGATACGCAGTATTTT. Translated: CASSLGSTHFDTQYF.

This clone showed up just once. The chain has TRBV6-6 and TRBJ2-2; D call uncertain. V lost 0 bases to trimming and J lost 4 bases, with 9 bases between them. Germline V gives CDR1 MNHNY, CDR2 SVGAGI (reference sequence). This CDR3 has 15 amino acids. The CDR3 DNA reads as TGTGCCAGCAGTTACTCGTCGACCGCCACCGGGGAGCTGTTTTTT. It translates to CASSYSSTATGELFF.

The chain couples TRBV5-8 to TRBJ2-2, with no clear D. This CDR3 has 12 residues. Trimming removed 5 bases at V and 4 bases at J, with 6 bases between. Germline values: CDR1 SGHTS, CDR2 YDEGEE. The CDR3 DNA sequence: TGTGCCAGCAGTTGGACCACCGGGGAGCTGTTTTTT. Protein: CASSWTTGELFF. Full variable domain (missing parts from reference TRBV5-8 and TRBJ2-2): EAGVTQSPTHLIKTRGQQATLRCSPISGHTSVYWYQQALGLGLQFLLWYDEGEERNRGNFPPRFSGRQFPNYSSELNVNALELEDSALYLCASSWTTGELFFGEGSRLTVL.

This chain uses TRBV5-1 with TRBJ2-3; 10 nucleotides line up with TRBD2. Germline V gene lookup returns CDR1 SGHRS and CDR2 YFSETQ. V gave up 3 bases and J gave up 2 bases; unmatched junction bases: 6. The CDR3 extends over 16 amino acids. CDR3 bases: TGCGCCAGCAGCTGGACTAGCGGCATTTACACAGATACGCAGTATTTT. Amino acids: CASSWTSGIYTDTQYF.

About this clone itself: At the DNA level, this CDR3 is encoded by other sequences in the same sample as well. For the CDR3, the DNA is TGTGCCAGCAGCGTAGGGACTAGCGGGACCTACGAGCAGTACTTC. Protein product: CASSVGTSGTYEQYF. The rearrangement joins TRBV9 to TRBJ2-7; 12 bases are shared with TRBD2. This CDR3 region has 15 residues. The germline V gene encodes CDR1 SGDLS and CDR2 YYNGEE. J gave up 2 bases and V 0 bases, and 0 bases lay outside the gene matches.

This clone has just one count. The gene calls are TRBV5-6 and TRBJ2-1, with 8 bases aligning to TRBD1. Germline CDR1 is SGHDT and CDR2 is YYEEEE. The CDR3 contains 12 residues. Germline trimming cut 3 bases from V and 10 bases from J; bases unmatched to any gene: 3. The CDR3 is CASSWTGSEQFF. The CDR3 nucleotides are TGTGCCAGCAGCTGGACAGGGAGCGAGCAGTTCTTC.

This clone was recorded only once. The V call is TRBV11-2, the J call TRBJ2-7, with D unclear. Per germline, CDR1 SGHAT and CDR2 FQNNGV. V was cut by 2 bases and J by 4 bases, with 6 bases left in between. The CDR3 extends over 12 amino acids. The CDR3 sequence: CASSLSWYEQYF. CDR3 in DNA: TGTGCCAGCAGCTTAAGCTGGTACGAGCAGTACTTC.

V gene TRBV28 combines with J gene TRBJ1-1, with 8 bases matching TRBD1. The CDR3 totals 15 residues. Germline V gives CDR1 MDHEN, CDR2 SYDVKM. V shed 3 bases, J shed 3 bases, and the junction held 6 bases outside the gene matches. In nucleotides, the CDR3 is TGTGCCAGCAGTTTGAGGACAGGGAGGGACACTGAAGCTTTCTTT. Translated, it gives CASSLRTGRDTEAFF. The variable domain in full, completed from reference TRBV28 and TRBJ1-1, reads DVKVTQSSRYLVKRTGEKVFLECVQDMDHENMFWYRQDPGLGLRLIYFSYDVKMKEKGDIPEGYSVSREKKERFSLILESASTNQTSMYLCASSLRTGRDTEAFFGQGTRLTVV.

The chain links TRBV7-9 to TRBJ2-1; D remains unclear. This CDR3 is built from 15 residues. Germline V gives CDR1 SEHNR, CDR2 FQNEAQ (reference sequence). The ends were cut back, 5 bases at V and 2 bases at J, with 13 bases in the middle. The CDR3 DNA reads TGTGCCAGCAGCGCCGATCCGAGCGCCTACAATGAGCAGTTCTTC. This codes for CASSADPSAYNEQFF.

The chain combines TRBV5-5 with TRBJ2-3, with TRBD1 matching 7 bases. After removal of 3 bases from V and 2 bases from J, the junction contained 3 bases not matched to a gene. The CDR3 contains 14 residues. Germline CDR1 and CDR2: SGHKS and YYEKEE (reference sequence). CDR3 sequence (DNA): TGTGCCAGCAGCTGGGACAGCCCCACAGATACGCAGTATTTT. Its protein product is CASSWDSPTDTQYF.

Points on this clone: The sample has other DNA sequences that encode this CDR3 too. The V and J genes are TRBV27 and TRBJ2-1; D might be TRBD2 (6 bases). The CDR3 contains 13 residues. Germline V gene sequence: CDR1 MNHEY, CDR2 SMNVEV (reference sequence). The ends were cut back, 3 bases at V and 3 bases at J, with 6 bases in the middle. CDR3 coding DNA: TGTGCCAGCAGTTTTAGCGGCTACAATGAGCAGTTCTTC. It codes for CASSFSGYNEQFF.

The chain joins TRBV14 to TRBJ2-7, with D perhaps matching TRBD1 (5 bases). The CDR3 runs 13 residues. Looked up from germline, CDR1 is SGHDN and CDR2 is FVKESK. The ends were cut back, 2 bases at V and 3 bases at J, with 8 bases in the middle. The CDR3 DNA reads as TGTGCCAGCAGCCAATCAGGGATCTACGAGCAGTACTTC. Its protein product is CASSQSGIYEQYF.

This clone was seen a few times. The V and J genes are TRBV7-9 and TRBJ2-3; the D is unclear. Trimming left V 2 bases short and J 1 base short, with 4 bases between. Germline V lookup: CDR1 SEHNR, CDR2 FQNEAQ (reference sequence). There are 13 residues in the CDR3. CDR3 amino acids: CASSLFGTDTQYF. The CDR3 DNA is TGTGCCAGCAGCTTATTCGGCACAGATACGCAGTATTTT.

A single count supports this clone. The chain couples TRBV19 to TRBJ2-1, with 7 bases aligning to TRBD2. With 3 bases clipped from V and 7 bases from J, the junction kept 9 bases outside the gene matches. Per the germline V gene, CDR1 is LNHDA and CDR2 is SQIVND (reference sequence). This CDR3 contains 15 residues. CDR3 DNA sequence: TGTGCCAGTAGTATTCTGTGGGAGGGCCCTAATGAGCAGTTCTTC. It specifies CASSILWEGPNEQFF.

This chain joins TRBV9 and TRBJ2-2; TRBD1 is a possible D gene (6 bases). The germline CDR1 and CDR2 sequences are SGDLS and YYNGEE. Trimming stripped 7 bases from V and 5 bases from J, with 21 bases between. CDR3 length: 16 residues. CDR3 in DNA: TGTGCCAGCGGCCACAGTGGGACATCCTCGACCGGGGAGCTGTTTTTT. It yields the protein CASGHSGTSSTGELFF.

CDR3 in DNA: TGTGCCACCAGCAGAGCCCGAGGCAGGGGTGGTTTGTCGGCCCAGCATTTT. This translates into CATSRARGRGGLSAQHF. The gene calls are TRBV15 and TRBJ1-5; a weak D match, TRBD1 (6 bases). CDR1 and CDR2 (germline): LNHNV, YYDKDF (reference sequence). This CDR3 spans 17 amino acids. V was clipped by 1 base and J by 11 bases, with 24 bases between them.

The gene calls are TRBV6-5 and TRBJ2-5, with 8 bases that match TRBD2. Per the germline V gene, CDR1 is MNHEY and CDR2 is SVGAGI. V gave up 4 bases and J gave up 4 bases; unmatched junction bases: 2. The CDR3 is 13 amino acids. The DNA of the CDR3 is TGTGCCAGCAGTTTCCGGGAGGGAGAGACCCAGTACTTC. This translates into CASSFREGETQYF.

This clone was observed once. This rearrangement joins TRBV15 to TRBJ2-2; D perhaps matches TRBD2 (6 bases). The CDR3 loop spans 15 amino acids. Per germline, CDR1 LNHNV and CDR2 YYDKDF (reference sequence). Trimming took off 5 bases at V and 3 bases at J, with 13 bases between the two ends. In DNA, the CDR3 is TGTGCCACCAGCTTCGGGAGTCTATACACCGGGGAGCTGTTTTTT. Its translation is CATSFGSLYTGELFF.